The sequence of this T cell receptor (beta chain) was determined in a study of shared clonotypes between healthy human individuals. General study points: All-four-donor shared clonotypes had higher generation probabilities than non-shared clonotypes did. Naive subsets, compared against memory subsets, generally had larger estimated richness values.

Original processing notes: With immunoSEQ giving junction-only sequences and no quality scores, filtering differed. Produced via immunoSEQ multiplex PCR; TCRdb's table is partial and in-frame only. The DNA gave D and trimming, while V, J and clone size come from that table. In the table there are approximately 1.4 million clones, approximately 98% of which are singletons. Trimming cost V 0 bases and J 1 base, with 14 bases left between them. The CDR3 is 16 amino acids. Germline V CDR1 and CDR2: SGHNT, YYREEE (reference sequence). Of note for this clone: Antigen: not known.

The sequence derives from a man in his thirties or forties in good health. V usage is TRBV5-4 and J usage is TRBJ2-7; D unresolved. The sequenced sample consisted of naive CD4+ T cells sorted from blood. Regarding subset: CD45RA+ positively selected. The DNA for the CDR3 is TGTGCCAGCAGCTTGGGGCCAGAAAAGAGTTCCTACGAGCAGTACTTC. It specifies CASSLGPEKSSYEQYF.